The clone carrying this TCR beta chain was observed many times. Its specificity is not known. Blood was obtained at the first hyperthyroidism diagnosis, which preceded any ophthalmopathy symptoms. The data derive from a study of T cells in Graves' hyperthyroidism and ophthalmopathy. V was trimmed by 1 base and J by 2 bases, leaving 7 bases between them. Germline values: CDR1 SNHLY, CDR2 FYNNEI. This CDR3 spans 14 amino acids. Study findings and constraints: Ophthalmopathy was identified by the model a median about 6.8 months ahead of onset.

The investigators amplified TCR beta CDR3 regions from RNA transcripts. The HTBI set primed first-round TCR CDR3 RT-PCR. TCRdb recomputed calls from the multiplex PCR reads with MiXCR, one row per CDR3 protein. The sample shows roughly 160,000 distinct CDR3 sequences, about 9.4% of them seen only once. The receptor was isolated from a woman under 30 with Graves' hyperthyroidism that later progressed to Graves' ophthalmopathy. The rearrangement joins TRBV2 to TRBJ2-3; no definite D call. The specimen was blood. The CDR3 nucleotides are TGTGCCAGCAGTGAAGACAGATACACAGATACGCAGTATTTT. It specifies CASSEDRYTDTQYF. Using reference TRBV2 and TRBJ2-3 for the parts outside the CDR3, the full variable domain is EPEVTQTPSHQVTQMGQEVILRCVPISNHLYFYWYRQILGQKVEFLVSFYNNEISEKSEIFDDQFSVERPDGSNFTLKIRSTKLEDSAMYFCASSEDRYTDTQYFGPGTRLTVL.